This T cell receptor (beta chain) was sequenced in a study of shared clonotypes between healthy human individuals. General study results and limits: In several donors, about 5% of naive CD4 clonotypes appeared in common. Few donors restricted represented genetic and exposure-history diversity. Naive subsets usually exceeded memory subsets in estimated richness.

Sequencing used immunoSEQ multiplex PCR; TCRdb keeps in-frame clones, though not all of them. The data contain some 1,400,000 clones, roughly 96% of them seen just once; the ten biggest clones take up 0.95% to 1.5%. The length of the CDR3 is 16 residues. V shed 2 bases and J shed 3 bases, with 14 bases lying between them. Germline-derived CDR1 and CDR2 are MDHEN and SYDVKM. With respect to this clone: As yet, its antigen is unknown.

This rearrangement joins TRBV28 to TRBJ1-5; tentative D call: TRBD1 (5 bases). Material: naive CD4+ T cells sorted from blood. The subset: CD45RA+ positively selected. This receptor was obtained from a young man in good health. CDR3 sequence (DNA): TGTGCCAGCAGTTTAGGGTCCGGGGGAACCAATCAGCCCCAGCATTTT. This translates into CASSLGSGGTNQPQHF.